This T cell receptor (beta chain) was retrieved from a study of post-analysis software for immune sequencing data. Study results and limitations: There were roughly 5 TRBV segments more frequent in patients than controls, and TRBV5-6, TRBV5-1 and TRBV20-1 were among them.

The library was made from cDNA and included unique molecular identifiers. Yield was 450,000 to 650,000 cDNA molecules from around 1 to 10 million T cells. TCRdb reanalysed the PCR reads using MiXCR and keeps one entry per CDR3 protein. The repertoire holds approximately 770,000 distinct CDR3 sequences, with approximately 44% as singletons. Germline V CDR1 and CDR2: DFQATT, SNEGSKA (reference sequence). This CDR3 region has 17 residues. The V and J ends lost 0 bases and 6 bases respectively, with 21 bases between them. Comment on this clonotype: Its specificity is unknown.

The rearrangement links TRBV20-1 to TRBJ2-4, with D possibly being TRBD2 (6 bases). The sample was blood. The TCR comes from a girl aged 10 to 17 with multiple sclerosis. The CDR3: CSARDHGGPDRGNIQYF. In DNA, the CDR3 is TGCAGTGCTAGAGATCACGGGGGACCAGATCGGGGAAACATTCAGTACTTC.